These 17 T cell receptor beta chains originate from one sample sequenced in a study of T cell responses to AZD1222 COVID-19 vaccine. TCRdb keeps only in-frame clones here, not all; method: immunoSEQ multiplex PCR. The sample lists roughly 150,000 clones, more than 70% occurring once. The sample in question was peripheral blood, obtained on day 0 of AZD1222 vaccination. Receptors were obtained from an adult in good health.

The sample holds one count of this clone. The chain combines TRBV7-3 with TRBJ2-7; D may match TRBD1 or TRBD2 (6 bases each). There are 14 residues in the CDR3. CDR1 is SGHTA and CDR2 is FQGTGA in the germline V gene. Trimming removed 0 bases at V and 6 bases at J, with 12 bases between. DNA for the CDR3: TGTGCCAGCAGCTTAACAGGGGGGTCAGGCGAGCAGTACTTC. This sequence encodes CASSLTGGSGEQYF.

This clone was recorded a few times. The V gene is TRBV5-6, the J gene TRBJ1-6; 12 bases agree with TRBD1. Trimming took 3 bases from V and 2 from J; bases not matched to a gene: 6. This CDR3 has 18 amino acids. Germline V CDR1 and CDR2: SGHDT, YYEEEE. The CDR3, as DNA: TGTGCCAGCAGCTCAACCGGGACAGGGGGCCCCTATAATTCACCCCTCCACTTT. Its translation: CASSSTGTGGPYNSPLHF.

The rearrangement links TRBV5-1 to TRBJ1-4; tentatively, D is TRBD1 (6 bases). The CDR3 has 15 amino acids. Trimming took 5 bases from V and 3 from J, leaving 14 bases between them. The germline gives CDR1 SGHRS, CDR2 YFSETQ. The CDR3 DNA follows: TGCGCCAGCAGTGCAGGGGATAGGGCTAATGAAAAACTGTTTTTT. As protein: CASSAGDRANEKLFF.

The chain has TRBV25-1 and TRBJ2-1, with D possibly TRBD2 on 5 matching bases. Between the trimmed V and J ends, which lost 5 bases and 3 bases, there was a span of 8 bases. The CDR3 has 13 amino acids. Germline CDR1 is MGHDK and CDR2 is SYGVNS. The CDR3 is CASSNRDYNEQFF. The CDR3, as DNA: TGTGCCAGCAGTAACCGGGACTACAATGAGCAGTTCTTC. The full variable domain, completed using reference TRBV25-1 and TRBJ2-1, is EADIYQTPRYLVIGTGKKITLECSQTMGHDKMYWYQQDPGMELHLIHYSYGVNSTEKGDLSSESTVSRIRTEHFPLTLESARPSHTSQYLCASSNRDYNEQFFGPGTRLTVL.

V gene TRBV27 combines with J gene TRBJ2-2; 8 nucleotides line up with TRBD2. V dropped 2 bases and J dropped 2; count of bases not matched to a gene: 7. The CDR3 is made up of 17 amino acids. Looked up from germline, CDR1 is MNHEY and CDR2 is SMNVEV (reference sequence). The chain's CDR3 is CASSLTPSGRNTGELFF. CDR3 bases: TGTGCCAGCAGTTTAACCCCCAGCGGGAGAAACACCGGGGAGCTGTTTTTT.

The CDR3 nucleotides are TGCGCCAGCTTCAGGGGCGGACAGAACACCGGGGAGCTGTTTTTT. Protein sequence: CASFRGGQNTGELFF. The chain couples TRBV5-1 to TRBJ2-2, with TRBD1 as a possible D gene (6 bases). CDR3 length equals 15 residues. Trimming removed 7 bases from V and 1 base from J, with 14 bases in between. The germline V gene encodes CDR1 SGHRS and CDR2 YFSETQ.

V is TRBV18 and J is TRBJ1-3; D uncertain. Germline lookup yields CDR1 KGHSH and CDR2 LQKENI. V was cut by 6 bases and J by 4 bases, with 16 bases left in between. CDR3 length: 15 amino acids. The DNA for the CDR3 is TGTGCCAGCTCGCGGATGCAGGCACTCGGAAACACCATATATTTT. This sequence encodes CASSRMQALGNTIYF.

This clone was observed once. The V call is TRBV14, the J call TRBJ2-2; 7 nucleotides line up with TRBD1. The CDR3 spans 14 residues. Germline CDR1 and CDR2: SGHDN and FVKESK. The V segment lost 4 bases and the J segment 6 bases; nucleotides outside the gene matches: 5. The CDR3 spells CASSRLQGAGELFF. CDR3 coding DNA: TGTGCCAGCAGCCGCCTGCAGGGGGCCGGGGAGCTGTTTTTT.

This chain joins TRBV7-2 and TRBJ2-1, with 9 bases lining up with TRBD2. Per germline, CDR1 SGHTA and CDR2 FQGNSA. The CDR3 runs to 14 residues. The ends lost 7 bases at V and 4 bases at J; junction bases unmatched: 5. CDR3 bases: TGTGCCAGCACCGAGACTAGCGGTTACAATGAGCAGTTCTTC. Protein sequence: CASTETSGYNEQFF.

Written as DNA, the CDR3 is TGTGCCAGCTTGGGGGAAAACACCATATATTTT. Translation gives CASLGENTIYF. The J gene is TRBJ1-3, the V gene TRBV7-9; TRBD1 might be the D (5 bases). The CDR3 runs to 11 residues. The germline V gene has CDR1 SEHNR and CDR2 FQNEAQ (reference sequence). V lost 8 bases and J lost 6, with 8 bases in between.

V and J are TRBV7-6 and TRBJ2-7; 8 bases agree with TRBD2. V trimming: 4 bases; J trimming: 6 bases; junction bases outside the gene matches: 8. CDR1 SGHVS and CDR2 FNYEAQ come from the germline V gene. The CDR3 contains 14 residues. CDR3 protein: CASSSTSGQSEQYF. The CDR3 region has the DNA TGTGCCAGCAGCTCCACTAGCGGACAATCCGAGCAGTACTTC. The whole variable domain, remainder taken from reference TRBV7-6 and TRBJ2-7, is GAGVSQSPRYKVTKRGQDVALRCDPISGHVSLYWYRQALGQGPEFLTYFNYEAQQDKSGLPNDRFSAERPEGSISTLTIQRTEQRDSAMYRCASSSTSGQSEQYFGPGTRLTVT.

This clone was seen a single time. V usage is TRBV12-3 or TRBV12-4 and J usage is TRBJ1-1, with D unresolved. This CDR3 has 13 residues. Trimming left V 3 bases short and J 4 bases short, with 9 bases between. As DNA, the CDR3 is TGTGCCAGCAGTTTCGCAGTGAGCACTGAAGCTTTCTTT. It translates to CASSFAVSTEAFF.

The chain employs TRBV5-6 and TRBJ2-7; 16 positions agree with TRBD2. This CDR3 contains 15 residues. Germline V lookup: CDR1 SGHDT, CDR2 YYEEEE. With 4 bases clipped from V and 5 bases from J, the junction kept 3 bases outside the gene matches. The CDR3 sequence: CASSPGLAGGNEQYF. The CDR3 DNA is TGTGCCAGCAGCCCGGGACTAGCGGGAGGGAACGAGCAGTACTTC.

The chain joins TRBV3-1 (or the pseudogene TRBV3-2) to TRBJ1-2; the match to TRBD1 covers 8 bases. This CDR3 comprises 14 residues. The trim removed 0 bases at V and 8 bases at J, leaving 5 bases unmatched. Germline V gene sequence: CDR1 LGHDT, CDR2 YNNKEL (reference sequence). The CDR3 loop reads CASSQEQGVWGYTF. CDR3 nucleotides: TGTGCCAGCAGCCAAGAACAGGGGGTATGGGGCTACACCTTC.

Only a few counts were recorded for this clone. This sequence joins TRBV14 and TRBJ1-5; D gene unclear. The germline gives CDR1 SGHDN, CDR2 FVKESK. V was shortened by 4 bases and J by 7 bases, with 8 bases between the two germline ends. The length of the CDR3 is 12 residues. For the CDR3, the DNA is TGTGCCAGCAGCCTCGGGCCACAGCCCCAGCATTTT. This encodes CASSLGPQPQHF.

The chain recombines TRBV11-2 with TRBJ1-1; D call uncertain. The CDR3 extends over 12 amino acids. Between the trimmed V and J ends, which lost 1 base and 11 bases, there was a span of 11 bases. Germline-derived CDR1 and CDR2 are SGHAT and FQNNGV. In nucleotides, the CDR3 is TGTGCCAGCAGCTTAGGCTACAATCGGGCTTTCTTT. Its protein product is CASSLGYNRAFF. Filled out from reference TRBV11-2 and TRBJ1-1, the complete variable domain reads EAGVAQSPRYKIIEKRQSVAFWCNPISGHATLYWYQQILGQGPKLLIQFQNNGVVDDSQLPKDRFSAERLKGVDSTLKIQPAKLEDSAVYLCASSLGYNRAFFGQGTRLTVV.

V gene TRBV7-2 combines with J gene TRBJ2-1; TRBD2 matches 8 bases. Unmatched junction bases numbered 11, after V lost 0 bases and J lost 7 bases. The V gene's germline CDR1 is SGHTA and CDR2 FQGNSA. The CDR3 is 17 residues long. This CDR3 is CASSLAHGSGTTNEQFF. The CDR3 nucleotides read TGTGCCAGCAGCTTAGCGCATGGTAGCGGGACTACAAATGAGCAGTTCTTC. Complete variable domain (other parts from reference TRBV7-2 and TRBJ2-1): GAGVSQSPSNKVTEKGKDVELRCDPISGHTALYWYRQSLGQGLEFLIYFQGNSAPDKSGLPSDRFSAERTGGSVSTLTIQRTQQEDSAVYLCASSLAHGSGTTNEQFFGPGTRLTVL.